This is a list of T cell receptor beta chains from one sample in a study of OX40 agonist ivuxolimab in advanced cancers. Assay: immunoSEQ multiplex PCR; the TCRdb copy retains only in-frame clones and omits some. Here the sample spans about 83,000 clones, 65% to 85% being singletons. This sample comprised CD4+ or CD8+ T cells sorted from blood, obtained in a trial of the OX40 agonist ivuxolimab. The receptors come from an adult with an advanced solid tumor such as melanoma, head and neck, liver or kidney cancer. The CDR3 runs from the conserved cysteine through the conserved F or W.

TRBV9,TRBJ1-4,CASSAKGTTANEKLFF
TRBV7-6,TRBJ2-7,CASSLGQRYEQYF
TRBV19,TRBJ2-5,CASSIAPLVGRRGQETQYF
TRBV19,TRBJ2-1,CASSQGNSYNEQFF
TRBV6-5,TRBJ2-2,CASSYSSTGAGELFF
TRBV7-9,TRBJ2-2,CASSLKDRNTGELFF
TRBV7-3,TRBJ2-2,CASRGLAGNTGELFF
TRBV7-9,TRBJ1-1,CASSFGQGKTEAFF
TRBV11-2,TRBJ2-5,CASSGSEQETQYF
TRBV5-1,TRBJ2-1,CASSPPSGRVGNEQFF
TRBV30,TRBJ1-6,CAWSVLLLNSPLHF
TRBV4-2,TRBJ1-6,CASSQDSYSPWGQLHF
TRBV9,TRBJ1-3,CASSVDHRDRIHSGNTIYF
TRBV7-2,TRBJ2-7,CASSLAMDEQYF
TRBV4-1,TRBJ2-2,CASSPMGGVGELFF
TRBV10-3,TRBJ1-1,CAISETGESYTEAFF
TRBV14,TRBJ2-1,CASSQDGLAQVNEQFF
TRBV19,TRBJ1-1,CASSRGTNTEAFF
TRBV30,TRBJ1-5,CAWSDVGGNQPQHF
TRBV5-1,TRBJ1-1,CASSPPGHTEAFF
TRBV7-3,TRBJ2-2,CASSSNAANTGELFF
TRBV2,TRBJ1-5,CASSQGKVSVPQHF
TRBV2,TRBJ2-1,CASGIYNEQFF
TRBV11-3,TRBJ2-1,CASSLAAGVYNEQFF
TRBV6-5,TRBJ1-4,CASSPRGANEKLFF
TRBV30,TRBJ2-2,CAWSPTPLAGVLNTGELFF
TRBV7-9,TRBJ2-2,CAGVGFRNGELFF
TRBV19,TRBJ2-2,CASSTRDGDTGELFF
TRBV7-6,TRBJ2-7,CASSLGQGGGDEQYF
TRBV19,TRBJ2-3,CASSMFLTDTQYF
TRBV6-5,TRBJ2-5,CASSRSGRETQYF
TRBV18,TRBJ1-1,CASSTGGHTEAFF
TRBV7-8,TRBJ1-6,CASSLDRGYNSPLHF
TRBV18,TRBJ1-5,CASSPMGNQPQHF
TRBV7-2,TRBJ2-7,CASSQGGAYEQYF
TRBV7-9,TRBJ2-2,CASKGQGTGELFF
TRBV19,TRBJ2-1,CASSKPFPTYNEQFF
TRBV7-6,TRBJ2-1,CASSSRGGYNEQFF
TRBV4-2,TRBJ1-2,CASSQERQGYYGYTF
TRBV6-1,TRBJ1-2,CASSEGRGRDSYTF
TRBV19,TRBJ2-7,CASGTSGTHEQYF
TRBV6-6,TRBJ2-5,CASSHKGGTQYF
TRBV13,TRBJ1-1,CASSDRMGNTEAFF
TRBV18,TRBJ1-1,CASSPLDAGYTEAFF